This TCR beta chain was profiled in a study of control samples from healthy donors and cancer patients. After removal of 5 bases from V and 5 bases from J, the junction contained 15 bases not matched to a gene. Germline V gives CDR1 SGHRS, CDR2 YFSETQ. The CDR3 contains 18 residues. The assay was immunoSEQ multiplex PCR, and TCRdb's table has in-frame clones only and misses some. The sample records about 40,000 clones, 92% being singletons. This sequence originates from a woman between 45 and 65 years old in good health. This chain uses TRBV5-1 with TRBJ2-3; 12 bases line up with TRBD2. The specimen was blood. The CDR3 coding sequence is TGCGCCAGCAGAGGGCGACTAGCGGGGGCCTTAGGGGGAGATACGCAGTATTTT. Protein sequence: CASRGRLAGALGGDTQYF.